A selection of T cell receptor beta chains follows, all from one sample in a study of post-analysis software for immune sequencing data. One entry per CDR3 protein, called by TCRdb with MiXCR from the PCR reads. The sample includes 400,000 to 500,000 distinct CDR3 sequences, about 40% of them seen just once. Sequencing was carried out using blood. The receptor source for this set is a girl aged 2 to 10 with multiple sclerosis. Each CDR3 is given with its conserved first and last residue. D genes are given only for firm matches. Some rows mark clone size as missing; the rest say once, few, many or name a class of expanded clone.

j_call v_call clone_size d_call cdr3_nt cdr3_aa
TRBJ2-1 TRBV6-4 few - TGTGCCAGCAGCGTACAGGGGACTCAATCGGGCTCGGGTGAGCAGTTCTTC CASSVQGTQSGSGEQFF
TRBJ1-1 TRBV6-6 - TRBD1 TGTGCCAGCAGGCCAGGGGGGTCGGGTAAAAAGAACACTGAAGCTTTCTTT CASRPGGSGKKNTEAFF
TRBJ1-2 TRBV5-1 - - TGCGCCAGCAGCTTGGCCACGGGAGCCGCCTATGGCTACACCTTC CASSLATGAAYGYTF
TRBJ1-1 TRBV12-3/TRBV12-4 - - TGTGCCAGCAGTTTAGGGTCTCGAGCTTTCTTT CASSLGSRAFF
TRBJ2-5 TRBV28 - - TGTGCCAGCAGCCCAGATATGACCCAGTACTTC CASSPDMTQYF
TRBJ2-7 TRBV3-1 - - TGTGCCAGCAGCCAACGCCCGGTCATCGGTTACGAGCAGTACTTC CASSQRPVIGYEQYF
TRBJ2-4 TRBV2 - - TGTGCCAGCAGTGGGCAGAACATTCAGTACTTC CASSGQNIQYF
TRBJ1-1 TRBV12-3/TRBV12-4 - - TGTGCCAATAACGATGGGTTAACTGAAGCTTTCTTT CANNDGLTEAFF
TRBJ2-1 TRBV28 - - TGTGCCAGCAGTTTCGAAGGATCCGGGACTCCAACCTACAATGAGCAGTTCTTC CASSFEGSGTPTYNEQFF
TRBJ2-3 TRBV6-2/TRBV6-3 - TRBD2 TGTGCCAGCAGTTACGCCTTAGCGGGAGGAGAAGATACGCAGTATTTT CASSYALAGGEDTQYF
TRBJ2-3 TRBV5-1 few - TGCGCCAGCAGCTTGGGCTACAGGGGCACAGATACGCAGTATTTT CASSLGYRGTDTQYF
TRBJ1-1 TRBV7-3 few - TGTGCCAGCAGCTTAAGGGGCCGGGGGGGAACAACTGAAGCTTTCTTT CASSLRGRGGTTEAFF
TRBJ1-4 TRBV4-1 - - TGCGCCAGCAGCCAGGCCGGGGGGACTAATGAAAAACTGTTTTTT CASSQAGGTNEKLFF
TRBJ1-4 TRBV5-5 - TRBD1 TGTGCCAGCAGCCCCGGACAGGGAGGTCTGGAAAAACTGTTTTTT CASSPGQGGLEKLFF
TRBJ2-7 TRBV20-1 few TRBD1 TGCAGTGCCGCTGGACAGGGGACCTACGAGCAGTACTTC CSAAGQGTYEQYF
TRBJ2-5 TRBV7-9 few TRBD2 TGTGCCAGCAGCTTAGCCCGGACTAGCGGGAGGGCCACCTACCAAGAGACCCAGTACTTC CASSLARTSGRATYQETQYF
TRBJ2-5 TRBV5-5 - - TGTGCCAGCAGCTTACGGGGGCAGGGAGAGACCCAGTACTTC CASSLRGQGETQYF